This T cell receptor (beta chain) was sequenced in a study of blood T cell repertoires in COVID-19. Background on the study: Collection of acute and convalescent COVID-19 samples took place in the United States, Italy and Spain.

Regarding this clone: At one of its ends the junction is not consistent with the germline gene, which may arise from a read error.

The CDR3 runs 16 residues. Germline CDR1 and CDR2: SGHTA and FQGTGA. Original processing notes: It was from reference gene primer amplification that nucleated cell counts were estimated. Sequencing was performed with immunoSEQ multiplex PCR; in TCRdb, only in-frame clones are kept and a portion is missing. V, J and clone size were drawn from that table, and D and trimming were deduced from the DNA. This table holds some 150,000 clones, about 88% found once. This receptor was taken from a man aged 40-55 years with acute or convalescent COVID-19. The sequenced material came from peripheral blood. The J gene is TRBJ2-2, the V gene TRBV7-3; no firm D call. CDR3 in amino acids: CASSLNPFSNAGELFF. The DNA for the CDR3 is TGTGCCAGCAGTTTAAACCCCTTCAGTAACGCCGGGGAGCTGTTTTTT.